This is a list of T cell receptor beta chains from one sample in a study of shared clonotypes between healthy human individuals. This table comes from immunoSEQ multiplex PCR, and its TCRdb copy is limited to in-frame clones, with some not included. The sample holds 1.6 million or so clones; over 95% are singletons and the top ten take approximately 1.1%. Sequencing was performed on naive CD4+ T cells sorted from blood. The receptor source for this set is a man aged 25-45 years in good health. Each CDR3 is given with its conserved first and last residue. A D gene is named only where the DNA matches it firmly. Clone size appears in some rows only: once, few, many, or a class for an expanded clone.

TGCGCCAGCAGGTTCGCTAGCGGGAGGGCCGATGAGCAGTTCTTC,CASRFASGRADEQFF,15,TRBV10-1,.,TRBD2,TRBJ2-1
TGTGCCAGCAGTGGCGTTTGGGGGGGAGGAAGAAATGAGCAGTTCTTC,CASSGVWGGGRNEQFF,16,TRBV6-4,.,TRBD2,TRBJ2-1
TGTGCCAGCAGCGTTTCCCCCTCTAGCACAGATACGCAGTATTTT,CASSVSPSSTDTQYF,15,TRBV9,.,.,TRBJ2-3
TGTGCCAGCAGCTCCAGACAGGGGGGTGGCTACACCTTC,CASSSRQGGGYTF,13,TRBV7-2,.,TRBD1,TRBJ1-2
TGTGCCAGCAGCGTAGCGGCGGGTCCCTACAATGAGCAGTTCTTC,CASSVAAGPYNEQFF,15,TRBV9,.,.,TRBJ2-1
TGTGCCAGCAGTTTCAGACCACAAGAGACCCAGTACTTC,CASSFRPQETQYF,13,TRBV27,.,.,TRBJ2-5
TGTGCCAGCAGCTTCAGGGACGGGGAGCTGTTTTTT,CASSFRDGELFF,12,TRBV7-3,.,.,TRBJ2-2
TGTGCCAGCAGCGTAGGACCACGGCAGGGGGCCAAAAACATTCAGTACTTC,CASSVGPRQGAKNIQYF,17,TRBV9,.,.,TRBJ2-4
TGTGCCAGCAGTTTACAACTTAGCAATCAGCCCCAGCATTTT,CASSLQLSNQPQHF,14,TRBV28,once,.,TRBJ1-5
TGTGCCAGCACCAGGGCCGGGGAGCTGTTTTTT,CASTRAGELFF,11,TRBV2,.,.,TRBJ2-2
TGTGCCAGCAGTCCCCCTGGGAGGTTCTATGGCTACACCTTC,CASSPPGRFYGYTF,14,TRBV28,.,.,TRBJ1-2
TGTGCCAGCGAACGTTTAGGGAGCAGCAATCAGCCCCAGCATTTT,CASERLGSSNQPQHF,15,TRBV6-1,.,.,TRBJ1-5
TGCGCCAGCAGCCAAGATATAGGATTAAGGAGGGAAAAACTGTTTTTT,CASSQDIGLRREKLFF,16,TRBV4-1,.,.,TRBJ1-4
TGTGCCAGCAGGGGACAGTTGAATCAGCCCCAGCATTTT,CASRGQLNQPQHF,13,TRBV6-1,.,TRBD1,TRBJ1-5
TGTGCCAGCAGTGAGCGGACACGGACTGAAGCTTTCTTT,CASSERTRTEAFF,13,TRBV28,.,.,TRBJ1-1
TGTGCCAGCAGCGCTAACCTAGCGGGGAAGTACAATGAGCAGTTCTTC,CASSANLAGKYNEQFF,16,TRBV11-3,.,TRBD2,TRBJ2-1
TGTGCCAGCAGCGTGGTACAAGGCTACGAGCAGTACTTC,CASSVVQGYEQYF,13,TRBV9,.,.,TRBJ2-7
TGTGCCAGCTCACCCGGGACAGGGCTCTACGAGCAGTACTTC,CASSPGTGLYEQYF,14,TRBV18,.,TRBD1,TRBJ2-7
TGTGCCAGCAGCGCAGAAGCGGGGAGCTCCTACAATGAGCAGTTCTTC,CASSAEAGSSYNEQFF,16,TRBV9,.,TRBD2,TRBJ2-1
TGTGCCAGCAGTTTGACAGGGGCCCTTTACGAGCAGTACTTC,CASSLTGALYEQYF,14,TRBV27,.,TRBD1,TRBJ2-7
TGCGCCAGCAGCCAAGGGCCCGGCGGGAGATTCTTCCCCCCCACCGGGGAGCTGTTTTTT,CASSQGPGGRFFPPTGELFF,20,TRBV4-1,.,TRBD2,TRBJ2-2
TGTGCCAGCAGCTTGCCAACTAGCGGGAGTCGCAATGAGCAGTTCTTC,CASSLPTSGSRNEQFF,16,TRBV5-4,.,TRBD2,TRBJ2-1
TGCAGCGCTGATCACAATGAGCAGTTCTTC,CSADHNEQFF,10,TRBV29-1,.,.,TRBJ2-1
TGTGCCAGCAGCTTATCCTCCGCGAACACTGAAGCTTTCTTT,CASSLSSANTEAFF,14,TRBV7-9,once,.,TRBJ1-1
TGTGCCAGCAGTGGGACCCCCCAGGAGCAGTACTTC,CASSGTPQEQYF,12,TRBV6-6,.,.,TRBJ2-7
TGTGCCACCAGGGGCAAGGGGTTGGGGGATAATAGCAATCAGCCCCAGCATTTT,CATRGKGLGDNSNQPQHF,18,TRBV27,.,.,TRBJ1-5
TGTGCCAGCAGTTTACTGGGGGGGTCCTACAATGAGCAGTTCTTC,CASSLLGGSYNEQFF,15,TRBV28,.,TRBD2,TRBJ2-1
TGTGCCAGCAGCTTAAAAGAGAGCAATCAGCCCCAGCATTTT,CASSLKESNQPQHF,14,TRBV7-6,.,.,TRBJ1-5
TGTGCCAGTAGTTGGGGTTGGAGCACAGATACGCAGTATTTT,CASSWGWSTDTQYF,14,TRBV19,.,.,TRBJ2-3
TGTGCCAGCAGGGACAGGGGTAATGAAAAACTGTTTTTT,CASRDRGNEKLFF,13,TRBV28,.,TRBD1,TRBJ1-4
TGTGCCAGCAGTTTCAACACCGGGGAGCTGTTTTTT,CASSFNTGELFF,12,TRBV6-5,few,.,TRBJ2-2
TGTGCCAGCAGCTTAACAGACAGGAGCCCTTTCGGCTACACCTTC,CASSLTDRSPFGYTF,15,TRBV9,once,.,TRBJ1-2
TGTGCCACCGGAGGAATCGGGGAGCTGTTTTTT,CATGGIGELFF,11,TRBV28,.,.,TRBJ2-2
TGTGCCAGCAGTTACGGGGGAGGGACAGATACGCAGTATTTT,CASSYGGGTDTQYF,14,TRBV6-5,.,TRBD2,TRBJ2-3
TGCGCCAGCAGCTGGGGACTAGCGAGTAAAAGCTCCTACGAGCAGTACTTC,CASSWGLASKSSYEQYF,17,TRBV5-1,.,TRBD2,TRBJ2-7
TGTGCCAGCTCACGTACCCTCCGGGACAGGGGTTTCAATGAGCAGTTCTTC,CASSRTLRDRGFNEQFF,17,TRBV18,.,TRBD1,TRBJ2-1
TGTGCCAGCATGGTAGCGGGAGGGATCTACGAGCAGTACTTC,CASMVAGGIYEQYF,14,TRBV2,.,TRBD2,TRBJ2-7
TGTGCCATCAGTGAGACCCCAGATGCAGATACGCAGTATTTT,CAISETPDADTQYF,14,TRBV10-3,.,.,TRBJ2-3
TGCGCCAGCAGCTTGGGGGGTCACGAGCAGTACTTC,CASSLGGHEQYF,12,TRBV5-1,.,.,TRBJ2-7
TGCGCCAGCAGCCGAGACGAATGGGACAGGGAGAAGGCCAGCCTCCTACGATTCGAGCAGTACTTC,CASSRDEWDREKASLLRFEQYF,22,TRBV4-3,once,TRBD1,TRBJ2-7
TGTGCCAGCAGCTATTTGGACAGCTTCTCTGGAAACACCATATATTTT,CASSYLDSFSGNTIYF,16,TRBV9,.,.,TRBJ1-3
TGCGCCAGCAGCTTGGGTGGGATCACAGATACGCAGTATTTT,CASSLGGITDTQYF,14,TRBV5-1,.,.,TRBJ2-3